Following are 27 T cell receptor beta chains from one sample sequenced in a study of shared clonotypes between healthy human individuals. Using immunoSEQ multiplex PCR, the repertoire was profiled, and TCRdb retains in-frame clones only, with some absent. The table lists some 1,400,000 clones, over 95% of them singletons. The specimen sequenced was naive CD4+ T cells sorted from blood. Subset reported: CD45RA+ positively selected. The receptors come from a man aged 25 to 40 in good health.

The rearrangement uses TRBV2 and TRBJ2-5; D might be TRBD1 (5 bases). V lost 6 bases, J lost 1 base, and 12 bases lay in between. This CDR3 contains 14 residues. Per the germline V gene, CDR1 is SNHLY and CDR2 is FYNNEI. CDR3 DNA: TGTGCCAGCAGCGCCCGACAGACCCAAGAGACCCAGTACTTC. This codes for CASSARQTQETQYF.

V gene TRBV9 combines with J gene TRBJ2-2; D perhaps matches TRBD2 (5 bases). V was cut by 0 bases and J by 6 bases, with 18 bases left in between. The CDR3 length is 17 residues. Germline-derived CDR1 and CDR2 are SGDLS and YYNGEE. The CDR3: CASSVAGGSVGSGELFF. CDR3 DNA: TGTGCCAGCAGCGTAGCCGGCGGGTCGGTGGGTTCCGGGGAGCTGTTTTTT. Full variable domain (rest looked up from reference TRBV9 and TRBJ2-2): DSGVTQTPKHLITATGQRVTLRCSPRSGDLSVYWYQQSLDQGLQFLIQYYNGEERAKGNILERFSAQQFPDLHSELNLSSLELGDSALYFCASSVAGGSVGSGELFFGEGSRLTVL.

The chain recombines TRBV29-1 with TRBJ2-1; possible D gene TRBD1, 5 bases. Germline V gives CDR1 SQVTM, CDR2 ANQGSEA. V was cut by 2 bases and J by 5 bases, with 13 bases left in between. There are 14 residues in the CDR3. The DNA of the CDR3 is TGCAGCGTTGAACCCCAGGGTAATGACAATGAGCAGTTCTTC. Amino acid sequence: CSVEPQGNDNEQFF.

The chain uses TRBV28 and TRBJ1-5; maybe TRBD1 (6 bases). V lost 3 bases and J 5 bases, leaving 17 bases between the germline ends. This CDR3 has 16 amino acids. Germline loops: CDR1 MDHEN, CDR2 SYDVKM. CDR3 coding DNA: TGTGCCAGCAGTTTTTTGTCTGACAGGCCCTATCAGCCCCAGCATTTT. Protein product: CASSFLSDRPYQPQHF. The variable domain in full, completed from reference TRBV28 and TRBJ1-5, reads DVKVTQSSRYLVKRTGEKVFLECVQDMDHENMFWYRQDPGLGLRLIYFSYDVKMKEKGDIPEGYSVSREKKERFSLILESASTNQTSMYLCASSFLSDRPYQPQHFGDGTRLSIL.

J is TRBJ2-6 and V is TRBV14; TRBD1 matches 7 bases. CDR3 length: 22 residues. Germline lookup yields CDR1 SGHDN and CDR2 FVKESK. J was trimmed by 0 bases and V by 1 base; bases with no gene match: 18. The CDR3 DNA is TGTGCCAGCAGCCAAGCCAAAGGGGGTATGGGACAGCCATTCTCTGGGGCCAACGTCCTGACTTTC. This encodes CASSQAKGGMGQPFSGANVLTF.

The gene calls are TRBV5-4 and TRBJ2-7, with D unresolved. Germline CDR1 reads SGHNT; CDR2 reads YYREEE (reference sequence). The CDR3 length is 15 residues. Trimming left V 6 bases short and J 2 bases short, with 18 bases between. The CDR3 here is CASTSHSGFTYEQYF. The CDR3 coding sequence is TGTGCCAGCACCTCCCACTCGGGTTTTACCTACGAGCAGTACTTC.

The V gene is TRBV5-1, the J gene TRBJ1-4; D is possibly TRBD1 (6 bases). Germline V gene lookup returns CDR1 SGHRS and CDR2 YFSETQ. CDR3 size: 14 residues. V was pared by 8 bases and J by 6 bases, with 17 bases between. The DNA for the CDR3 is TGCGCCAGTTCCAGGGGTCCTGAGGATGAAAAACTGTTTTTT. Its translation is CASSRGPEDEKLFF.

The rearrangement links TRBV15 to TRBJ2-3, with D hard to call. V lost 4 bases and J lost 2, with 4 bases in between. The CDR3 covers 12 residues. The germline gives CDR1 LNHNV, CDR2 YYDKDF (reference sequence). The CDR3: CATSTITDTQYF. Written as DNA, the CDR3 is TGTGCCACCAGCACCATCACAGATACGCAGTATTTT.

The chain joins TRBV5-1 to TRBJ1-1, with D possibly matching TRBD1 (5 bases). CDR3 length: 15 amino acids. The germline CDR1 and CDR2 sequences are SGHRS and YFSETQ. With 4 bases removed from V and 4 bases from J, the gap between germline ends came to 17 bases. The chain's CDR3 is CASSDLGAGSTEAFF. CDR3 nucleotide sequence: TGCGCCAGCAGCGATCTCGGGGCAGGTAGCACTGAAGCTTTCTTT.

The chain joins TRBV5-1 to TRBJ2-7, with D uncertain. Per the germline V gene, CDR1 is SGHRS and CDR2 is YFSETQ. This CDR3 has 14 residues. V was pared by 4 bases and J by 3 bases, with 14 bases between. The CDR3 sequence: CASSQSRLSYEQYF. For the CDR3, the DNA is TGCGCCAGCAGCCAATCGAGACTCAGCTACGAGCAGTACTTC.

This chain connects TRBV6-1 to TRBJ1-1; TRBD1 might be the D (6 bases). The length of the CDR3 is 12 residues. The germline gives CDR1 MNHNS, CDR2 SASEGT. V gave up 5 bases and J gave up 8 bases, with 12 bases separating them. CDR3 DNA sequence: TGTGCCAGCAGTACGGGGGGGCGCGAAGCTTTCTTT. Its translation: CASSTGGREAFF.

The V and J genes are TRBV5-1 and TRBJ2-7; tentatively, D is TRBD1 or TRBD2 (5 bases each). The CDR3 loop spans 13 amino acids. Trimming pared 5 bases from V and 6 bases from J, leaving 15 bases between. Germline-derived CDR1 and CDR2 are SGHRS and YFSETQ. CDR3 amino acids: CASRQEYAGEQYF. The CDR3 region has the DNA TGCGCCAGCAGACAGGAATATGCGGGCGAGCAGTACTTC.

The chain carries TRBV18 and TRBJ2-2; 9 bases fit TRBD2. The CDR3 has 18 amino acids. The germline V gene has CDR1 KGHSH and CDR2 LQKENI. The J segment lost 3 bases and the V segment lost 0 bases, leaving 8 bases of the junction unmatched. This chain's CDR3 is CASSPPWREGRYTGELFF. The CDR3 nucleotides are TGTGCCAGCTCACCACCGTGGCGGGAGGGCCGTTACACCGGGGAGCTGTTTTTT.

This rearrangement joins TRBV7-9 to TRBJ2-3; no reliable D call. The CDR3 is 14 residues long. Germline V lookup: CDR1 SEHNR, CDR2 FQNEAQ (reference sequence). V lost 7 bases and J 2 bases, leaving 13 bases between the germline ends. For the CDR3, the DNA is TGTGCCAGCAACTATAAAACACCCACAGATACGCAGTATTTT. Its protein is CASNYKTPTDTQYF.

This chain joins TRBV19 and TRBJ1-1, with D perhaps matching TRBD1 (5 bases). The CDR3 loop spans 18 amino acids. Looked up from germline, CDR1 is LNHDA and CDR2 is SQIVND (reference sequence). V lost 3 bases, J lost 5 bases, and 25 bases lay in between. CDR3 sequence: CASSIGRLRQSPGTEAFF. Here the CDR3 DNA reads TGTGCCAGTAGTATCGGACGCCTAAGACAGAGCCCCGGGACTGAAGCTTTCTTT.

The genes are TRBV25-1 and TRBJ1-1; D not certain. The CDR3 is 14 amino acids. Germline-derived CDR1 and CDR2 are MGHDK and SYGVNS. Trimming shortened V by 3 bases and J by 4 bases, and 12 bases separated the two germline ends. The CDR3 region is CASSEAFGSTEAFF. CDR3 in DNA: TGTGCCAGCAGTGAGGCCTTTGGGTCCACTGAAGCTTTCTTT. The full variable domain, in which reference TRBV25-1 and TRBJ1-1 provide the parts outside the CDR3, is EADIYQTPRYLVIGTGKKITLECSQTMGHDKMYWYQQDPGMELHLIHYSYGVNSTEKGDLSSESTVSRIRTEHFPLTLESARPSHTSQYLCASSEAFGSTEAFFGQGTRLTVV.

The chain couples TRBV7-9 to TRBJ1-1; D not certain. Trimming removed 7 bases from V and 1 base from J, with 13 bases in between. Germline CDR1 and CDR2: SEHNR and FQNEAQ (reference sequence). The CDR3 has 14 amino acids. This CDR3 is CASIDLKWNTEAFF. The DNA for the CDR3 is TGTGCCAGCATCGATCTTAAATGGAACACTGAAGCTTTCTTT.

The chain has TRBV25-1 and TRBJ2-6; D is perhaps TRBD1 (5 bases). Deletions cut 4 bases from V and 0 bases from J, with 7 bases between. The CDR3 spans 15 residues. Looked up from germline, CDR1 is MGHDK and CDR2 is SYGVNS. The CDR3 DNA follows: TGTGCCAGCAGTGTAACAGGCTCTGGGGCCAACGTCCTGACTTTC. This gives the protein CASSVTGSGANVLTF.

The rearrangement uses TRBV29-1 and TRBJ2-3; 8 bases map to TRBD2. The V and J ends lost 7 bases and 2 bases, in that order; junction bases with no gene match: 8. The CDR3 contains 14 residues. Germline V gene sequence: CDR1 SQVTM, CDR2 ANQGSEA. CDR3 coding DNA: TGCAGCGCCGACCTAGCGGGCAACACAGATACGCAGTATTTT. It is translated as CSADLAGNTDTQYF.

This clone was observed once. The chain recombines TRBV11-2 with TRBJ2-3; D gene uncertain. Trimming removed 0 bases at V and 7 bases at J, with 11 bases between. The germline gives CDR1 SGHAT, CDR2 FQNNGV. The CDR3 is 14 amino acids. DNA of the CDR3: TGTGCCAGCAGCTTAGATTTTCTTGGTAATACGCAGTATTTT. This gives the protein CASSLDFLGNTQYF.

The J gene is TRBJ2-7, the V gene TRBV5-4; a weak D match, TRBD1 (5 bases). Trimming left V 4 bases short and J 2 bases short, with 13 bases between. This CDR3 has 14 amino acids. Germline lookup yields CDR1 SGHNT and CDR2 YYREEE (reference sequence). The CDR3 loop reads CASSRQLKPYEQYF. Here the CDR3 DNA reads TGTGCCAGCAGCCGACAGCTTAAACCCTACGAGCAGTACTTC.

Only one count was recorded for this clone. The V gene is TRBV6-1, the J gene TRBJ2-2; D unclear. This CDR3 contains 15 residues. CDR1 and CDR2 (germline): MNHNS, SASEGT. Trimming took 7 bases from V and 0 from J, leaving 12 bases between them. The CDR3 protein is CASTLESANTGELFF. The CDR3 DNA reads as TGTGCCAGCACTTTGGAGAGCGCGAACACCGGGGAGCTGTTTTTT.

The chain links TRBV18 to TRBJ2-5, with a tentative D call TRBD1 (5 bases). The germline V and J ends were trimmed by 4 bases and 4 bases, with 10 bases remaining between them. CDR1 and CDR2 from the germline V gene are KGHSH and LQKENI. The CDR3 contains 13 residues. This CDR3 reads CASSQGARETQYF. CDR3 sequence (DNA): TGTGCCAGCTCACAAGGGGCCAGAGAGACCCAGTACTTC. Using reference TRBV18 and TRBJ2-5 for the parts outside the CDR3, the full variable domain is NAGVMQNPRHLVRRRGQEARLRCSPMKGHSHVYWYRQLPEEGLKFMVYLQKENIIDESGMPKERFSAEFPKEGPSILRIQQVVRGDSAAYFCASSQGARETQYFGPGTRLLVL.

The gene calls are TRBV2 and TRBJ2-1; 8 bases align to TRBD2. Germline V gene sequence: CDR1 SNHLY, CDR2 FYNNEI. The CDR3 totals 13 residues. Losses at the gene ends were 9 bases for V and 5 bases for J; bases not matched to a gene: 6. DNA of the CDR3: TGTGCCAGTTCTATAGCGGGAAACAATGAGCAGTTCTTC. Its protein is CASSIAGNNEQFF. The variable domain in full, completed from reference TRBV2 and TRBJ2-1, reads EPEVTQTPSHQVTQMGQEVILRCVPISNHLYFYWYRQILGQKVEFLVSFYNNEISEKSEIFDDQFSVERPDGSNFTLKIRSTKLEDSAMYFCASSIAGNNEQFFGPGTRLTVL.

The gene calls are TRBV12-5 and TRBJ1-1; tentatively, D is TRBD1 (6 bases). The CDR3 length is 12 residues. Trimming took off 1 base at V and 10 bases at J, with 10 bases between the two ends. Germline V gives CDR1 LGHNT, CDR2 FRNRAP. CDR3 DNA: TGTGCTAGTGGTTTGGAGAGGGGGAGAGCTTTCTTT. Amino acids: CASGLERGRAFF. The full variable domain, its missing parts supplied by reference TRBV12-5 and TRBJ1-1, is DARVTQTPRHKVTEMGQEVTMRCQPILGHNTVFWYRQTMMQGLELLAYFRNRAPLDDSGMPKDRFSAEMPDATLATLKIQPSEPRDSAVYFCASGLERGRAFFGQGTRLTVV.

The rearrangement links TRBV7-9 to TRBJ2-7; D gene ambiguous. The CDR3 length is 14 residues. Trimming removed 2 bases from V and 2 bases from J, with 10 bases in between. Germline values: CDR1 SEHNR, CDR2 FQNEAQ (reference sequence). The CDR3 reads CASSLWDSTYEQYF. CDR3 nucleotides: TGTGCCAGCAGCTTATGGGATTCAACCTACGAGCAGTACTTC. Combining the CDR3 with reference TRBV7-9 and TRBJ2-7 gives the whole variable domain DTGVSQNPRHKITKRGQNVTFRCDPISEHNRLYWYRQTLGQGPEFLTYFQNEAQLEKSRLLSDRFSAERPKGSFSTLEIQRTEQGDSAMYLCASSLWDSTYEQYFGPGTRLTVT.

The chain carries TRBV10-2 and TRBJ2-4; the D gene is possibly TRBD1 (6 bases). The V gene's germline CDR1 is WSHSY and CDR2 SAAADI. CDR3 length: 14 residues. V was pared by 3 bases and J by 5 bases, with 11 bases between. Written as DNA, the CDR3 is TGCGCCAGCAGTGATTGGCAGGGGCAAAACATTCAGTACTTC. Protein product: CASSDWQGQNIQYF.